The 9 T cell receptor beta chains below all came from one sample that was sequenced in a study of cytomegalovirus exposure and HLA in healthy donors. TCRdb's copy holds only in-frame clones and misses some; the assay was immunoSEQ multiplex PCR. The data show about 98,000 clones, about 83% seen once. Source material: PBMCs. These receptors were collected from a woman aged 30 to 39 in good health and CMV-seronegative.

This chain connects TRBV2 to TRBJ1-2; D not resolved. The CDR3 contains 13 residues. V dropped 4 bases and J dropped 3 bases, with 9 bases sitting between them. Germline V lookup: CDR1 SNHLY, CDR2 FYNNEI. The CDR3 here is CASSVKQDYGYTF. The CDR3 DNA follows: TGTGCCAGCAGTGTTAAACAAGACTATGGCTACACCTTC.

The rearrangement uses TRBV12-5 and TRBJ2-7, with 7 bases that match TRBD2. This CDR3 contains 11 residues. Germline loops: CDR1 LGHNT, CDR2 FRNRAP. Trimming took 5 bases from V and 5 from J; bases not matched to a gene: 0. The CDR3 nucleotides are TGTGCTAGTGGTCGGGGGGACGAGCAGTACTTC. Its protein is CASGRGDEQYF.

This chain connects TRBV5-1 to TRBJ2-5; 10 bases are shared with TRBD2. Germline CDR1 SGHRS, CDR2 YFSETQ. V lost 5 bases to trimming and J lost 4 bases; unmatched junction nucleotides: 5. The CDR3 length is 14 residues. In DNA form, the CDR3 reads TGCGCCAGCAGGTCTAGCGGGAGTCGAGAGACCCAGTACTTC. It encodes CASRSSGSRETQYF.

This CDR3 reads CASSRTGLSTGELFF. CDR3 DNA sequence: TGTGCCAGCAGTAGGACAGGGCTCAGCACCGGGGAGCTGTTTTTT. The chain uses TRBV6-1 and TRBJ2-2, with TRBD1 matching 8 bases. The length of the CDR3 is 15 residues. Looked up from germline, CDR1 is MNHNS and CDR2 is SASEGT. J was trimmed by 4 bases and V by 5 bases; bases with no gene match: 6.

V usage is TRBV25-1 and J usage is TRBJ2-2; 7 nucleotides match TRBD2. V lost 0 bases and J lost 15; bases outside the gene matches: 7. Germline V gives CDR1 MGHDK, CDR2 SYGVNS. The length of the CDR3 is 13 residues. The CDR3 loop is CASSEYRGGRMFF. The CDR3 bases are TGTGCCAGCAGTGAATATAGGGGAGGGAGGATGTTTTTT. The variable domain in full, completed from reference TRBV25-1 and TRBJ2-2, reads EADIYQTPRYLVIGTGKKITLECSQTMGHDKMYWYQQDPGMELHLIHYSYGVNSTEKGDLSSESTVSRIRTEHFPLTLESARPSHTSQYLCASSEYRGGRMFFGEGSRLTVL.

The chain links TRBV19 to TRBJ1-1; D ambiguous. The CDR3 is made up of 13 amino acids. V was cut by 8 bases and J by 3 bases, with 13 bases left in between. Germline V gene lookup returns CDR1 LNHDA and CDR2 SQIVND (reference sequence). The CDR3 spells CASVGGGYTEAFF. CDR3 sequence (DNA): TGTGCCAGTGTAGGAGGTGGGTACACTGAAGCTTTCTTT. The full variable domain, its missing parts supplied by reference TRBV19 and TRBJ1-1, is DGGITQSPKYLFRKEGQNVTLSCEQNLNHDAMYWYRQDPGQGLRLIYYSQIVNDFQKGDIAEGYSVSREKKESFPLTVTSAQKNPTAFYLCASVGGGYTEAFFGQGTRLTVV.

This clone showed up just once. V usage is TRBV5-1 and J usage is TRBJ2-7; 9 positions match TRBD1. V shed 4 bases, J shed 4 bases, and the junction held 9 bases outside the gene matches. Germline assignment: CDR1 SGHRS and CDR2 YFSETQ. This CDR3 region has 15 residues. Written as DNA, the CDR3 is TGCGCCAGCAGCCATACAGGGGGCGCCGAATACGAGCAGTACTTC. Its protein is CASSHTGGAEYEQYF. The entire variable domain, with the rest obtained from reference TRBV5-1 and TRBJ2-7, is as follows: KAGVTQTPRYLIKTRGQQVTLSCSPISGHRSVSWYQQTPGQGLQFLFEYFSETQRNKGNFPGRFSGRQFSNSRSEMNVSTLELGDSALYLCASSHTGGAEYEQYFGPGTRLTVT.

CDR3 nucleotides: TGTGCCAGCAGTGAAGCGCTAGATTTATATACGCAGTATTTT. It specifies CASSEALDLYTQYF. The chain carries TRBV6-1 and TRBJ2-3; unclear D gene. The CDR3 is 14 amino acids. Germline V CDR1 and CDR2: MNHNS, SASEGT. Trimming stripped 0 bases from V and 7 bases from J, with 11 bases between.

The chain recombines TRBV11-2 with TRBJ1-1; TRBD1 is a possible D gene (6 bases). The germline V gene has CDR1 SGHAT and CDR2 FQNNGV. Trimming took 5 bases from V and 3 from J, leaving 10 bases between them. The length of the CDR3 is 13 residues. CDR3 DNA: TGTGCCAGCAGCCCAAACAGGGACACTGAAGCTTTCTTT. Protein product: CASSPNRDTEAFF.